This T cell receptor beta chain was retrieved from a study of T cells in Graves' hyperthyroidism and ophthalmopathy (dated by TCRdb to about 2019). Regarding the complete study: Peripheral blood was sampled at the time of initial diagnosis, prior to any treatment. The approximately 95 discovery patients were divided at random into training and test sets in a 7:3 ratio. Thyroid tissue and blood T-cell repertoires from over 5 Graves' hyperthyroidism patients were also compared in the study. An independent validation cohort of around 19 hyperthyroidism patients and approximately 15 patients who later progressed to ophthalmopathy tested prospective prediction of ophthalmopathy. Following sampling, methimazole starting at 30 mg daily was given to hyperthyroidism patients, and high-dose intravenous methylprednisolone was given to ophthalmopathy patients. TCR Vbeta CDR3 sequencing of 135 peripheral blood samples (approximately 44 ophthalmopathy, 75 or so hyperthyroidism and roughly 17 progressor patients) is reported in the paper. TCR V-J signatures able to tell the groups apart were searched for in a discovery cohort of 90 to 100 patients, of whom over 40 had Graves' ophthalmopathy and roughly 57 had stable Graves' hyperthyroidism. Paper-wide results and their limitations: Most expanded thyroid clonotypes (frequency above 0.001) were also detected in blood, a finding suggesting that blood repertoires may reflect thyroid immune responses. In validation, the model predicted progression to ophthalmopathy with approximately 70% sensitivity and over 72% specificity, a median of about six months before onset. A model built on a 13 V-J signature distinguished ophthalmopathy from stable hyperthyroidism, reaching around 87% sensitivity and around 81% specificity in cross-validation and 80%/75% in testing. No statistical method was used to set the sample size in advance, and investigators knew the group allocation.

This clonotype was seen once. The antigen it binds to is not known. This clone may be a read error of a much larger clone one base away. The germline V gene (reference sequence) gives CDR1 as DFQATT and CDR2 as SNEGSKA. Taken from cysteine to phenylalanine, the CDR3 has 16 residues. The entry retains the CDR3 DNA only, 48 bases that are in frame from base 1. A patient counted as having stable Graves' hyperthyroidism if no progression to ophthalmopathy occurred over 18 months of follow-up. Hyperthyroidism patients were aged 18 to 65 years and newly diagnosed, with disease duration of less than 2 months. Any patient with an uncontrolled infection, another autoimmune disease, pregnancy or lactation was excluded. Diagnoses relied on clinical symptoms, serum thyroxine and TRAb, thyroid ultrasound and orbital computed tomography. Ficoll-Paque density gradient centrifugation was used to isolate PBMCs from around 9.1 ml of fresh peripheral blood. Total RNA was extracted using Trizol reagent, and RNA quality was assessed on an Agilent 2100 Bioanalyzer.

The TCR beta CDR3 regions were amplified from RNA transcripts. The first round of RT-PCR for the TCR CDR3 was performed with the HTBI primer set and the Qiagen OneStep RT-PCR kit. The libraries were constructed in a second round of multiplex PCR and then size-selected and purified. Sequencing of the libraries was done on an Illumina HiSeq2000 using paired-end 100 bp reads. Per the authors' processing: SOAPnuke was used to process the raw data, throwing out any read that contained adapters or uncalled bases, had a mean Phred below 15, or lacked an exact constant-primer or identifier match. High-quality paired reads were merged using COPE v1.2.5, and each unique nucleotide sequence was defined as a clonotype. Clonotypes were aligned to IMGT TRBV, TRBD and TRBJ reference segments using MiTCR v1.1. The analysis included only V-J combinations with a frequency above 0.0001, which together covered around 99% of the repertoires. A TCS score was defined as the ratio of F50 (clonal expansion) to E x V (chaos), with BLOSUM62-based TCRdist applied between CDR3 peptides within each V-J. Welch's t-statistics and random forest reduced roughly 540 V-J features to 10 to 15, which were used in a naive Bayes classifier (R e1071). TCRdb cleaned the public reads at Q25 with fastp, built clones with MiXCR and kept in-frame beta chains. Rows with a matching CDR3 protein are joined into one entry that keeps the most common DNA and genes. For this entry, the V and J calls and clone size follow TCRdb and not the study's own pipeline. Recorded for this sample are around 580,000 distinct CDR3 sequences; 16% of them occurred a single time. The biggest ten clones account for under 20% of the sample.

The clonotype was recovered from a woman between 18 and 29 years old with Graves' hyperthyroidism. The chain uses TRBV20-1 and TRBJ2-4; confidence is insufficient to name the D gene. Material for sequencing was blood. The DNA sequence follows: TGCGGTGCCCCACCGGTGGCGGAGCTAGCCAAAAACATTCAGTACTTC. The encoded protein is CGAPPVAELAKNIQYF.